Listed below are T cell receptor beta chains from one sample, sequenced in a study of blood T cell repertoires in COVID-19. Here immunoSEQ multiplex PCR was the method, and the copy in TCRdb shows in-frame clones only, minus some. This sample yields around 290,000 clones, of which 89% are seen a single time; 1.7% belongs to the top ten. The source material was PBMCs or T cells enriched from blood (not recorded which). The receptors shown here come from a woman aged 40 to 50 who had recovered from COVID-19. Both conserved end residues are trimmed from each CDR3.

V gene	CDR3 length	J gene	CDR3 protein
TRBV11-2	12	TRBJ2-7	ASSLAVGFYEQY
TRBV15	14	TRBJ1-2	ATSRAGVGNSYGYT
TRBV3-1/TRBV3-2	15	TRBJ2-5	ASSQEPRSHSRETQY
TRBV7-9	13	TRBJ1-1	ASSLAFSGNTEAF
TRBV30	13	TRBJ1-4	AWSVTGRTNEKLF
TRBV7-2	12	TRBJ1-6	ASSDRTGNSPLH
TRBV10-3	15	TRBJ1-2	AISEALSSGANYGYT
TRBV7-6	13	TRBJ1-4	ASSLSQGRHEKLF
TRBV9	14	TRBJ1-2	ASSVEFGGRGYGYT
TRBV10-3	11	TRBJ2-3	AIGDRGQDTQY
TRBV25-1	13	TRBJ1-4	ASSDPGQGNEKLF
TRBV7-9	12	TRBJ1-1	ASSSQGQHTEAF
TRBV5-1	12	TRBJ1-2	ASSPPTGFDGYT
TRBV7-2	12	TRBJ1-3	ASSLVHAGNTIY
TRBV9	15	TRBJ1-4	ASSRAAFGGINEKLF
TRBV18	11	TRBJ2-7	ASSRDRGYEQY
TRBV18	14	TRBJ1-5	ASSIDTSYSNQPQH
TRBV18	12	TRBJ1-4	ASSQGQGYEKLF
TRBV29-1	11	TRBJ1-1	SAQGQLNTEAF
TRBV7-3	10	TRBJ1-1	ASSLMGGEAF
TRBV2	12	TRBJ2-2	ASSATANTGELF
TRBV2	13	TRBJ2-1	ASSVKGAAYNEQF
TRBV6-5	13	TRBJ1-6	ASSSFGAQGSPLH
TRBV9	12	TRBJ2-7	ASSDRGRGDEQY
TRBV5-1	10	TRBJ2-1	ASSLNENEQF
TRBV7-3	13	TRBJ2-1	ASSSRGALYNEQF
TRBV7-2	13	TRBJ1-2	ASSLPAVANYGYT
TRBV5-1	16	TRBJ2-2	ASSPGMGQWGSHGELF
TRBV10-1	12	TRBJ1-2	ASREIRGNYGYT
TRBV5-6	14	TRBJ2-7	ASSFLGQGDLYEQY
TRBV9	13	TRBJ1-2	ASSVGGTGYQGYT
TRBV15	12	TRBJ1-2	ATSKWTGGYGYT
TRBV7-2	13	TRBJ2-1	ASSPTSGSYNEQF
TRBV7-3	14	TRBJ2-1	ASSLRATPSYNEQF
TRBV2	13	TRBJ1-1	ASRSQGEIGTEAF
TRBV5-1	12	TRBJ1-2	ASSLQQGVQGYT
TRBV2	13	TRBJ1-3	ASSVSGLYGNTIY
TRBV27	13	TRBJ2-1	ASSGGSGSYNEQF
TRBV5-1	11	TRBJ2-7	ASSLWTGYEQY
TRBV19	12	TRBJ2-1	ATRDRGRSNEQF
TRBV25-1	11	TRBJ1-1	ASSEVGGAEAF
TRBV5-5	11	TRBJ2-7	ASSVVPAYEQY
TRBV5-1	13	TRBJ1-5	ASKKTYEGYWPQH
TRBV2	13	TRBJ2-3	ASSKNRPNTDTQY
TRBV2	12	TRBJ2-5	ASTRGRAQETQY
TRBV2	12	TRBJ1-1	ASIDRAVVTEAF
TRBV5-1	11	TRBJ1-2	ASSPTDSAGYT
TRBV6-2/TRBV6-3	12	TRBJ1-5	ASSPSSRNQPQH